This T cell receptor (beta chain) was identified during a study of shared clonotypes between healthy human individuals. V lost 5 bases to trimming and J lost 0 bases, with 8 bases between them. The CDR3 consists of 14 residues. The germline gives CDR1 MDHEN, CDR2 SYDVKM. Free of recent acute infections or vaccinations, the donors were healthy HIV-negative adults. Repertoires were generated with immunoSEQ multiplex PCR, while TCRdb's copy carries only in-frame clones and drops some. Counted here are under 1,100,000 clones, about 80% occurring once; the ten biggest clones make up roughly 1.4%. The V gene is TRBV28, the J gene TRBJ1-5, with D possibly TRBD1 on 5 matching bases. Sequencing input: memory CD4+ T cells sorted from blood. Subset reported: CD45RA-negative fraction. The origin of this receptor is a man younger than 30 in good health. The CDR3 DNA follows: TGTGCCAGCAGTGCAGGGTTTAGCAATCAGCCCCAGCATTTT. Translating it yields CASSAGFSNQPQHF.